What follows are 20 T cell receptor beta chains derived from one specimen sequenced in a study of blood T cell repertoires in COVID-19. Method: immunoSEQ multiplex PCR; TCRdb's copy keeps in-frame clones and lacks some. The sample carries a few hundred thousand clones, 65% to 85% recorded once. Sequencing was done on a sample of peripheral blood. The receptors derive from a person aged 65 to 85 with COVID-19, enrolled during active disease.

CDR3 coding DNA: TGCGCCAGCAGCTCCCAGGGTAACTATGGCTACACCTTC. This encodes CASSSQGNYGYTF. The gene calls are TRBV5-1 and TRBJ1-2; TRBD1 might be the D (5 bases). This CDR3 spans 13 amino acids. Germline CDR1 and CDR2: SGHRS and YFSETQ. Deletions cut 3 bases from V and 1 base from J, with 7 bases between.

In its sample, this clone was seen once. This chain links TRBV7-2 with TRBJ2-3; a possible D gene is TRBD2 (6 bases). CDR1 SGHTA and CDR2 FQGNSA come from the germline V gene. The V and J ends lost 8 bases and 4 bases respectively, with 22 bases between them. The CDR3 has 16 residues. The CDR3, as DNA: TGTGCCAGCCAAACCCCCGGAGTTGTAGCGGCAGATACGCAGTATTTT. Protein product: CASQTPGVVAADTQYF.

This clone showed up just once. The rearrangement uses TRBV3-1 (or the pseudogene TRBV3-2) and TRBJ2-1; 7 bases agree with TRBD2. The CDR3 runs 20 residues. Germline CDR1 reads LGHDT; CDR2 reads YNNKEL (reference sequence). J was trimmed by 6 bases and V by 4 bases; bases with no gene match: 24. CDR3 residues: CASSPGLGTSSQVMGNEQFF. The CDR3 bases are TGTGCCAGCAGCCCCGGACTAGGGACTTCTTCCCAAGTAATGGGCAATGAGCAGTTCTTC.

The J gene is TRBJ2-3, the V gene TRBV7-3; 13 nucleotides agree with TRBD2. This CDR3 contains 17 residues. V lost 5 bases, J lost 8 bases, and 13 bases stayed unmatched. The germline V gene encodes CDR1 SGHTA and CDR2 FQGTGA. DNA of the CDR3: TGTGCCAGCAGCCCGGGACTAGCGGGGTCCCCTTCCGTTACGCAGTATTTT. It is translated as CASSPGLAGSPSVTQYF. The entire variable domain, with the rest obtained from reference TRBV7-3 and TRBJ2-3, is as follows: GAGVSQTPSNKVTEKGKYVELRCDPISGHTALYWYRQSLGQGPEFLIYFQGTGAADDSGLPNDRFFAVRPEGSVSTLKIQRTERGDSAVYLCASSPGLAGSPSVTQYFGPGTRLTVL.

The rearrangement links TRBV11-2 to TRBJ1-6; tentative D call: TRBD1 (6 bases). The CDR3 extends over 15 amino acids. Between the trimmed V and J ends, which lost 4 bases and 7 bases, there was a span of 14 bases. The germline CDR1 and CDR2 sequences are SGHAT and FQNNGV. The CDR3 is CASSWGTTANSPLHF. The CDR3 nucleotides are TGTGCCAGCAGCTGGGGGACAACTGCGAATTCACCCCTCCACTTT.

The DNA for the CDR3 is TGTGCCAGCAAGGGGGGGGGTAACACTGAAGCTTTCTTT. It codes for CASKGGGNTEAFF. The rearrangement joins TRBV2 to TRBJ1-1; possible D gene TRBD1, 6 bases. CDR1 and CDR2 from the germline V gene are SNHLY and FYNNEI. The CDR3 has 13 amino acids. V lost 7 bases to trimming and J lost 2 bases, with 11 bases between them. The full variable domain, completed using reference TRBV2 and TRBJ1-1, is EPEVTQTPSHQVTQMGQEVILRCVPISNHLYFYWYRQILGQKVEFLVSFYNNEISEKSEIFDDQFSVERPDGSNFTLKIRSTKLEDSAMYFCASKGGGNTEAFFGQGTRLTVV.

The V call is TRBV27, the J call TRBJ2-3, with D perhaps TRBD2 (6 bases). With 2 bases removed from V and 6 bases from J, the gap between germline ends came to 12 bases. Germline V lookup: CDR1 MNHEY, CDR2 SMNVEV (reference sequence). This CDR3 is built from 14 residues. CDR3 sequence: CASSLRGYGDTQYF. The CDR3 nucleotides are TGTGCCAGCAGTTTACGGGGGTATGGGGATACGCAGTATTTT.

This chain connects TRBV9 to TRBJ2-3; 9 nucleotides line up with TRBD2. Germline V gives CDR1 SGDLS, CDR2 YYNGEE. The CDR3 runs 16 residues. Germline trimming cut 5 bases from V and 6 bases from J; bases unmatched to any gene: 13. The chain's CDR3 is CASSQGLARIMDTQYF. The CDR3 DNA is TGTGCCAGCAGTCAAGGACTAGCGAGGATAATGGATACGCAGTATTTT.

CDR3 in DNA: TGTGCCAGCAGCTTAGGACTAGCGGGAGTCGGTGAGCAGTTCTTC. It yields the protein CASSLGLAGVGEQFF. The rearrangement links TRBV11-2 to TRBJ2-1; TRBD2 agrees at 12 bases. V gave up 1 base and J gave up 9 bases; unmatched junction bases: 4. CDR3 length: 15 residues. Germline V CDR1 and CDR2: SGHAT, FQNNGV.

The V gene is TRBV19, the J gene TRBJ1-6; 9 nucleotides line up with TRBD1. The CDR3 consists of 15 residues. The ends lost 6 bases at V and 7 bases at J; junction bases unmatched: 7. CDR1 LNHDA and CDR2 SQIVND come from the germline V gene (reference sequence). CDR3 DNA: TGTGCCAGTAGCCGTCGACAGGGGGAAAATTCACCCCTCCACTTT. This sequence encodes CASSRRQGENSPLHF.

This chain joins TRBV10-3 and TRBJ2-3, with 8 bases that match TRBD2. The CDR3 sequence is 15 residues long. After removal of 4 bases from V and 1 base from J, the junction contained 4 bases not matched to a gene. Germline CDR1 ENHRY, CDR2 SYGVKD. For the CDR3, the DNA is TGTGCCATCAGTGCTACTAGCGGCGGCACAGATACGCAGTATTTT. Its translation is CAISATSGGTDTQYF.

The rearrangement links TRBV6-1 to TRBJ2-2, with TRBD1 matching over 7 bases. Germline CDR1 MNHNS, CDR2 SASEGT. The trim removed 5 bases at V and 1 base at J, leaving 7 bases unmatched. The CDR3 runs 16 residues. The CDR3 region has the DNA TGTGCCAGCAGTAAAGGGGACAGCTTGAACACCGGGGAGCTGTTTTTT. Its protein product is CASSKGDSLNTGELFF.

The chain couples TRBV4-3 to TRBJ2-6, with a possible D match to TRBD2 (6 bases). V shed 1 base and J shed 0 bases, with 10 bases lying between them. The germline V gene has CDR1 LGHNA and CDR2 YSLEER. There are 17 residues in the CDR3. As DNA, the CDR3 is TGCGCCAGCAGCCAAGTTTGGAGGGGCTCTGGGGCCAACGTCCTGACTTTC. Protein: CASSQVWRGSGANVLTF.

The chain uses TRBV18 and TRBJ1-2; 8 bases align to TRBD1. Germline V gene sequence: CDR1 KGHSH, CDR2 LQKENI. The CDR3 length is 16 residues. V shed 4 bases and J 0 bases; nucleotides not matched to a gene: 7. The CDR3 spells CASSRGTGPANYGYTF. For the CDR3, the DNA is TGTGCCAGCTCACGTGGGACAGGCCCAGCTAACTATGGCTACACCTTC.

The rearrangement links TRBV6-5 to TRBJ2-1, with 10 bases identical to TRBD2. The germline gives CDR1 MNHEY, CDR2 SVGAGI. This CDR3 has 14 amino acids. V shed 8 bases, J shed 9 bases, and the junction held 10 bases outside the gene matches. The DNA for the CDR3 is TGTGCCAGCGGTCCGCTAGCGGGAGAGGGTGAGCAGTTCTTC. Protein sequence: CASGPLAGEGEQFF.

The rearrangement joins TRBV5-1 to TRBJ1-2; possibly TRBD1 for D (6 bases). The V gene's germline CDR1 is SGHRS and CDR2 YFSETQ. CDR3 length: 12 residues. V gave up 4 bases and J gave up 5 bases, with 9 bases separating them. CDR3 sequence reads: CASSPGQYGYTF. CDR3 sequence (DNA): TGCGCCAGCAGCCCCGGACAGTATGGCTACACCTTC.

This clone appeared a single time. In DNA, the CDR3 is TGTGCCAGCAGCTTAGTAGGCGGAAATGAAAAACTGTTTTTT. Translation gives CASSLVGGNEKLFF. The rearrangement links TRBV5-8 to TRBJ1-4, with no clear D. Germline CDR1 SGHTS, CDR2 YDEGEE. Trimming stripped 2 bases from V and 5 bases from J, with 10 bases between. This CDR3 comprises 14 residues.

V gene TRBV11-2 combines with J gene TRBJ1-2; a possible D gene is TRBD1 (6 bases). Germline CDR1 is SGHAT and CDR2 is FQNNGV. Trimming took 5 bases from V and 6 from J, leaving 13 bases between them. The CDR3 totals 13 residues. Here the CDR3 DNA reads TGTGCCAGCAGCCACCCTAACAGGGATGGCTACACCTTC. Protein product: CASSHPNRDGYTF.

CDR3 in DNA: TGTGCCAGCAGCAGGACAGTGAGCACAGATACGCAGTATTTT. Its translation: CASSRTVSTDTQYF. The chain is built from TRBV6-5 and TRBJ2-3; tentatively, D is TRBD1 (6 bases). CDR1 MNHEY and CDR2 SVGAGI come from the germline V gene. V lost 6 bases and J 0 bases, leaving 10 bases between the germline ends. This CDR3 is 14 amino acids long.

The chain employs TRBV5-1 and TRBJ2-3; TRBD2 agrees at 11 bases. Germline loops: CDR1 SGHRS, CDR2 YFSETQ. The CDR3 runs 16 residues. The V gene end was trimmed by 0 bases and the J gene end by 2 bases; junction bases not matched to a gene: 2. CDR3 DNA: TGCGCCAGCAGCTTGGCACTAGCGGGGGCCACAGATACGCAGTATTTT. Its translation is CASSLALAGATDTQYF.